This T cell receptor (beta chain) came from a study of cytotoxic CD8 clonotypes in ibrutinib-treated CLL. Whole-study results and caveats: Elevated clonality accompanied ibrutinib response, with a return toward baseline values at progression. Sample timing was unmatched between remission and later-progressing patients; lymph nodes unstudied.

This CDR3 is 16 amino acids long. The germline V and J ends were trimmed by 4 bases and 5 bases, with 21 bases remaining between them. Germline lookup yields CDR1 SGHNT and CDR2 YYREEE (reference sequence). This table comes from immunoSEQ multiplex PCR, and its TCRdb copy is limited to in-frame clones, with some not included. Here the sample spans some 200,000 clones, around 72% being singletons. Regarding this clone: Antigen unknown.

The sequence was obtained from a human donor with chronic lymphocytic leukemia. This chain joins TRBV5-4 and TRBJ2-5; tentative D call: TRBD1 (6 bases). This specimen was PBMCs, taken after 24 months of ibrutinib treatment. The CDR3 spells CASSLEGPGDEETQYF. The CDR3 DNA is TGTGCCAGCAGCCTTGAAGGCCCAGGGGATGAGGAGACCCAGTACTTC.